The rows below give T cell receptor beta chains drawn from one sample of a study of T cells in Graves' hyperthyroidism and ophthalmopathy. TCRdb independently ran MiXCR on the multiplex PCR reads; one entry per CDR3 protein. Among 300,000 to 500,000 distinct CDR3 sequences listed, 15% were seen once. The sample consisted of blood. The receptor source for this set is a woman aged 30 to 39 with Graves' hyperthyroidism. The CDR3 runs from the conserved cysteine through the conserved F or W. A D gene is named only where the DNA matches it firmly. Clone size is not always given. Where it is, it says once, few, many or a class for expanded clones.

D gene: TRBD2; J gene: TRBJ2-6; V gene: TRBV20-1; clone size: -; CDR3 protein: CSARASILTSGSEDGANVLTF; CDR3 DNA: TGCAGTGCTAGAGCCTCAATACTAACTAGCGGGAGTGAGGATGGGGCCAACGTCCTGACTTTC
D gene: -; J gene: TRBJ2-1; V gene: TRBV5-1; clone size: many; CDR3 protein: CASSLVLGGSGNNEQFF; CDR3 DNA: TGCGCCAGCAGCTTGGTCCTTGGAGGGAGTGGGAACAATGAGCAGTTCTTC
D gene: TRBD1; J gene: TRBJ1-1; V gene: TRBV28; clone size: -; CDR3 protein: CASSPGQGLKNTEAFF; CDR3 DNA: TGTGCCAGCAGTCCGGGACAGGGGTTGAAGAACACTGAAGCTTTCTTT
D gene: TRBD2; J gene: TRBJ2-5; V gene: TRBV5-1; clone size: many; CDR3 protein: CASSISGSSSETQYF; CDR3 DNA: TGCGCCAGCAGCATCAGCGGGAGTAGCTCAGAGACCCAGTACTTC
D gene: -; J gene: TRBJ1-5; V gene: TRBV28; clone size: many; CDR3 protein: CASSLLNSNQPQHF; CDR3 DNA: TGTGCCAGCAGTTTGTTGAATAGCAATCAGCCCCAGCATTTT
D gene: TRBD2; J gene: TRBJ2-5; V gene: TRBV10-1; clone size: -; CDR3 protein: CASSDTSGSGETQYF; CDR3 DNA: TGCGCCAGCAGTGACACGAGCGGGAGCGGAGAGACCCAGTACTTC
D gene: -; J gene: TRBJ1-1; V gene: TRBV18; clone size: many; CDR3 protein: CASSPPAGVGTEAFF; CDR3 DNA: TGTGCCAGCTCACCACCCGCGGGGGTCGGCACTGAAGCTTTCTTT
D gene: -; J gene: TRBJ1-2; V gene: TRBV20-1; clone size: few; CDR3 protein: CSARDAPANYGYTF; CDR3 DNA: TGCAGTGCTAGAGATGCGCCAGCTAACTATGGCTACACCTTC
D gene: -; J gene: TRBJ2-6; V gene: TRBV28; clone size: few; CDR3 protein: CASSLIFSGANVLTF; CDR3 DNA: TGTGCCAGCAGCTTGATATTTTCTGGGGCCAACGTCCTGACTTTC
D gene: TRBD1; J gene: TRBJ2-1; V gene: TRBV20-1; clone size: -; CDR3 protein: CSARSSRDRGANEQFF; CDR3 DNA: TGCAGTGCTAGGTCGAGCCGGGACAGGGGGGCCAATGAGCAGTTCTTC
D gene: -; J gene: TRBJ1-2; V gene: TRBV28; clone size: many; CDR3 protein: CASRPDSLYGYTF; CDR3 DNA: TGTGCCAGCAGGCCAGACAGCCTCTATGGCTACACCTTC
D gene: -; J gene: TRBJ2-7; V gene: TRBV20-1; clone size: once; CDR3 protein: CSARDGMGSSYEQYF; CDR3 DNA: TGCAGTGCTAGAGATGGGATGGGAAGCTCCTACGAGCAGTACTTC
D gene: TRBD1; J gene: TRBJ2-1; V gene: TRBV29-1; clone size: -; CDR3 protein: CSVGRGQGEDNEQFF; CDR3 DNA: TGCAGCGTTGGACGGGGACAGGGCGAGGACAATGAGCAGTTCTTC
D gene: TRBD2; J gene: TRBJ2-1; V gene: TRBV7-7; clone size: many; CDR3 protein: CASARGVNNEQFF; CDR3 DNA: TGTGCTAGCGCCCGGGGGGTCAACAATGAGCAGTTCTTC
D gene: TRBD1; J gene: TRBJ2-2; V gene: TRBV3-1; clone size: -; CDR3 protein: CASSRSSRRGGPGELFF; CDR3 DNA: TGTGCCAGCAGCCGTTCTAGCAGGAGAGGGGGCCCCGGGGAGCTGTTTTTT
D gene: -; J gene: TRBJ2-2; V gene: TRBV30; clone size: -; CDR3 protein: CAWSVDGELFF; CDR3 DNA: TGTGCCTGGAGTGTAGATGGGGAGCTGTTTTTT
D gene: -; J gene: TRBJ2-7; V gene: TRBV14; clone size: -; CDR3 protein: CASSQSRQSVYEQYF; CDR3 DNA: TGTGCCAGCAGCCAATCAAGACAGTCCGTCTACGAGCAGTACTTC
D gene: -; J gene: TRBJ2-7; V gene: TRBV5-1; clone size: -; CDR3 protein: CASSLEGLAYEQYF; CDR3 DNA: TGCGCCAGCAGCTTGGAGGGTTTAGCCTACGAGCAGTACTTC
D gene: -; J gene: TRBJ2-1; V gene: TRBV7-2; clone size: -; CDR3 protein: CASSLPLRGPTANEQFF; CDR3 DNA: TGTGCCAGCAGCTTACCACTAAGAGGCCCCACGGCCAATGAGCAGTTCTTC
D gene: TRBD2; J gene: TRBJ2-3; V gene: TRBV6-1; clone size: many; CDR3 protein: CASRRLAGMTDTQYF; CDR3 DNA: TGTGCCAGCAGACGACTAGCCGGGATGACAGATACGCAGTATTTT
D gene: -; J gene: TRBJ2-3; V gene: TRBV14; clone size: few; CDR3 protein: CASSRPGVVDTQYF; CDR3 DNA: TGTGCCAGCAGCCGACCGGGAGTTGTAGATACGCAGTATTTT
D gene: TRBD1; J gene: TRBJ1-6; V gene: TRBV7-8; clone size: few; CDR3 protein: CASSHTGGDGSDSYNSPLHF; CDR3 DNA: TGTGCCAGCAGCCATACAGGGGGCGATGGTTCCGACTCCTATAATTCACCCCTCCACTTT
D gene: -; J gene: TRBJ1-2; V gene: TRBV18; clone size: many; CDR3 protein: CASSPWTDINYGYTF; CDR3 DNA: TGTGCCAGCTCACCCTGGACAGATATCAACTATGGCTACACCTTC
D gene: TRBD2; J gene: TRBJ2-3; V gene: TRBV18; clone size: many; CDR3 protein: CASSPTGSGRSDTQYF; CDR3 DNA: TGTGCCAGCTCACCGACTGGTAGCGGGAGGTCAGATACGCAGTATTTT
D gene: TRBD2; J gene: TRBJ2-1; V gene: TRBV11-2; clone size: many; CDR3 protein: CASSSTSGMNEQFF; CDR3 DNA: TGTGCCAGCAGCTCGACTAGCGGGATGAATGAGCAGTTCTTC
D gene: TRBD1; J gene: TRBJ1-6; V gene: TRBV3-1; clone size: -; CDR3 protein: CASSQVTGASSYNSPLHF; CDR3 DNA: TGTGCCAGCAGCCAAGTCACAGGGGCGAGCTCCTATAATTCACCCCTCCACTTT
D gene: -; J gene: TRBJ2-5; V gene: TRBV5-4; clone size: -; CDR3 protein: CASSLSSETQYF; CDR3 DNA: TGTGCCAGCAGCTTGAGTTCCGAGACCCAGTACTTC
D gene: -; J gene: TRBJ2-3; V gene: TRBV27; clone size: -; CDR3 protein: CASSLLPGTDTQYF; CDR3 DNA: TGTGCCAGCAGTTTATTGCCGGGCACAGATACGCAGTATTTT
D gene: -; J gene: TRBJ2-7; V gene: TRBV11-2; clone size: -; CDR3 protein: CASSFYTGSYEQYF; CDR3 DNA: TGTGCCAGCAGCTTTTATACGGGCTCCTACGAGCAGTACTTC